The 18 T cell receptor beta chains given below trace back to one sample, sequenced in a study of blood T cell repertoires in COVID-19. Clones were sequenced by immunoSEQ multiplex PCR, and TCRdb holds only the in-frame ones, with some missing. The sample holds 150,000 to 200,000 clones; approximately 90% are singletons and the top ten take around 4.8%. What was sequenced was peripheral blood. The receptors come from a human donor in a cohort sampled during active COVID-19.

The chain links TRBV7-6 to TRBJ2-5, with TRBD2 matching over 16 bases. The V segment lost 3 bases and the J segment 2 bases; nucleotides outside the gene matches: 6. The CDR3 runs to 18 residues. Germline V lookup: CDR1 SGHVS, CDR2 FNYEAQ. CDR3 in DNA: TGTGCCAGCAGCTTGGGGACTAGCGGGGGGGTGCGGCAAGAGACCCAGTACTTC. This sequence encodes CASSLGTSGGVRQETQYF. Full variable domain (rest looked up from reference TRBV7-6 and TRBJ2-5): GAGVSQSPRYKVTKRGQDVALRCDPISGHVSLYWYRQALGQGPEFLTYFNYEAQQDKSGLPNDRFSAERPEGSISTLTIQRTEQRDSAMYRCASSLGTSGGVRQETQYFGPGTRLLVL.

The chain uses TRBV30 and TRBJ2-7; 10 bases fit TRBD2. The V gene end was trimmed by 4 bases and the J gene end by 2 bases; junction bases not matched to a gene: 8. The CDR3 has 15 residues. CDR1 and CDR2 from the germline V gene are GTSNPN and SVGIG (reference sequence). CDR3 region: CAWNARLAGAYEQYF. The CDR3 DNA is TGTGCCTGGAACGCGAGGCTAGCGGGGGCCTACGAGCAGTACTTC.

The rearrangement links TRBV5-5 to TRBJ1-1; 10 bases are a match to TRBD1. This CDR3 contains 14 residues. Germline V gives CDR1 SGHKS, CDR2 YYEKEE (reference sequence). With 5 bases clipped from V and 4 bases from J, the junction kept 5 bases outside the gene matches. The DNA of the CDR3 is TGTGCCAGCAGGGCCGGACAGGGGGTCACTGAAGCTTTCTTT. Residues: CASRAGQGVTEAFF. Variable domain in full (rest from reference TRBV5-5 and TRBJ1-1): DAGVTQSPTHLIKTRGQQVTLRCSPISGHKSVSWYQQVLGQGPQFIFQYYEKEERGRGNFPDRFSARQFPNYSSELNVNALLLGDSALYLCASRAGQGVTEAFFGQGTRLTVV.

The chain has TRBV4-1 and TRBJ1-1; 8 positions agree with TRBD1. V gave up 4 bases and J gave up 6 bases; unmatched junction bases: 7. Germline V gene sequence: CDR1 MGHRA, CDR2 YSYEKL. The CDR3 totals 14 residues. The CDR3: CASSLGQGNSEAFF. CDR3 nucleotides: TGCGCCAGCAGCCTCGGACAGGGCAATTCTGAAGCTTTCTTT.

The V and J genes are TRBV6-5 and TRBJ1-3; D possibly corresponds to TRBD1 (5 bases). Trimming shortened V by 4 bases and J by 2 bases, and 12 bases separated the two germline ends. CDR3 length: 15 residues. Germline assignment: CDR1 MNHEY and CDR2 SVGAGI. CDR3 in DNA: TGTGCCAGCAGTTCTACCAGGGAGGCTGGAAACACCATATATTTT. Its protein product is CASSSTREAGNTIYF.

This clone was detected only once. The J gene is TRBJ1-1, the V gene TRBV6-5; D is unclear. The CDR3 loop spans 15 amino acids. The germline V gene has CDR1 MNHEY and CDR2 SVGAGI. Trimming left V 5 bases short and J 1 base short, with 14 bases between. The CDR3 bases are TGTGCCAGCAGTCCTACTACTGTCCCGAACACTGAAGCTTTCTTT. Its translation is CASSPTTVPNTEAFF.

The rearrangement joins TRBV19 to TRBJ2-6, with 7 positions matching TRBD1. The trim removed 9 bases at V and 2 bases at J, leaving 7 bases unmatched. Per the germline V gene, CDR1 is LNHDA and CDR2 is SQIVND (reference sequence). The CDR3 spans 15 residues. The CDR3 DNA sequence: TGTGCCAGCGGTCCAGGGGGAACTGGGGCCAACGTCCTGACTTTC. This translates into CASGPGGTGANVLTF.

This clone was recorded a few times. This chain joins TRBV29-1 and TRBJ2-1; 8 positions match TRBD2. This CDR3 has 14 residues. V dropped 1 base and J dropped 10; count of bases not matched to a gene: 9. Germline lookup yields CDR1 SQVTM and CDR2 ANQGSEA. The CDR3 loop is CSVEVTSGGREQFF. The CDR3 coding sequence is TGCAGCGTTGAAGTCACTAGCGGAGGGCGGGAGCAGTTCTTC.

The rearrangement uses TRBV2 and TRBJ2-3; 8 bases match TRBD1. CDR1 is SNHLY, CDR2 FYNNEI, per germline. V dropped 6 bases and J dropped 4; count of bases not matched to a gene: 9. This CDR3 has 15 amino acids. CDR3: CASSEQGVTADTQYF. For the CDR3, the DNA is TGTGCCAGCAGCGAACAGGGGGTAACCGCAGATACGCAGTATTTT.

The V gene is TRBV5-1, the J gene TRBJ1-1; D is uncertain. This CDR3 contains 15 residues. The ends were cut back, 0 bases at V and 5 bases at J, with 14 bases in the middle. Germline CDR1 and CDR2: SGHRS and YFSETQ. The CDR3 sequence is CASSLVMGDGTEAFF. CDR3 DNA: TGCGCCAGCAGCTTGGTAATGGGCGACGGAACTGAAGCTTTCTTT.

This sequence joins TRBV28 and TRBJ1-2; 11 bases line up with TRBD1. Germline CDR1 MDHEN, CDR2 SYDVKM. V was clipped by 4 bases and J by 7 bases; unmatched bases: 8. The CDR3 extends over 15 amino acids. CDR3 amino acids: CASSSPGQGEIGYTF. In DNA form, the CDR3 reads TGTGCCAGCAGTTCCCCGGGACAGGGGGAGATTGGCTACACCTTC.

CDR3 residues: CASSYSGTSGLVYEQYF. In nucleotides, the CDR3 is TGTGCCAGCAGTTACTCCGGTACGAGCGGGTTGGTCTACGAGCAGTACTTC. The chain recombines TRBV6-2 or TRBV6-3 with TRBJ2-7; possible D gene TRBD2, 6 bases. Trimming took 0 bases from V and 3 from J, leaving 18 bases between them. Germline V lookup: CDR1 MNHEY, CDR2 SVGEGT. This CDR3 is built from 17 residues.

About this clone itself: The sample contains more than one DNA sequence encoding this CDR3. CDR3 sequence reads: CASSSGFATRQFF. The CDR3 DNA is TGTGCCAGCAGCTCGGGATTTGCGACTAGGCAGTTCTTC. This sequence joins TRBV5-5 and TRBJ2-1, with a weak D call TRBD2 (6 bases). The V end was cut by 3 bases, the J end by 12 bases, with 16 bases between. In germline, CDR1 is SGHKS, CDR2 YYEKEE (reference sequence). The CDR3 runs 13 residues.

The genes are TRBV19 and TRBJ2-3, with 8 bases matching TRBD2. CDR1 is LNHDA, CDR2 SQIVND, per germline (reference sequence). J lost 5 bases, V lost 5 bases, and 9 bases had no gene match. CDR3 length equals 15 residues. The CDR3 reads CASSSPRGGIDTQYF. Written as DNA, the CDR3 is TGTGCCAGTAGTTCCCCACGGGGGGGAATAGATACGCAGTATTTT. The full variable domain, with the rest looked up from reference TRBV19 and TRBJ2-3, is DGGITQSPKYLFRKEGQNVTLSCEQNLNHDAMYWYRQDPGQGLRLIYYSQIVNDFQKGDIAEGYSVSREKKESFPLTVTSAQKNPTAFYLCASSSPRGGIDTQYFGPGTRLTVL.

The V call is TRBV2, the J call TRBJ2-2; 9 bases fit TRBD2. CDR1 and CDR2 from the germline V gene are SNHLY and FYNNEI. The V and J ends lost 4 bases and 2 bases, in that order; junction bases with no gene match: 14. The CDR3 has 19 residues. CDR3 loop: CASSGLAGPLAINTGELFF. For the CDR3, the DNA is TGTGCCAGCAGTGGCCTAGCGGGACCCCTCGCCATCAACACCGGGGAGCTGTTTTTT.

The rearrangement uses TRBV11-2 and TRBJ2-2, with no clear D. This CDR3 has 15 amino acids. CDR1 is SGHAT and CDR2 is FQNNGV in the germline V gene. V was pared by 2 bases and J by 0 bases, with 7 bases between. CDR3 in amino acids: CASSLNYPNTGELFF. The CDR3 bases are TGTGCCAGCAGCTTAAACTACCCGAACACCGGGGAGCTGTTTTTT.

V usage is TRBV20-1 and J usage is TRBJ2-5, with D uncertain. Germline V CDR1 and CDR2: DFQATT, SNEGSKA (reference sequence). V was shortened by 6 bases and J by 3 bases, with 8 bases between the two germline ends. The CDR3 loop spans 11 amino acids. CDR3 sequence (DNA): TGCAGTGCGAGCCCCGAAGAGACCCAGTACTTC. It specifies CSASPEETQYF.

The chain uses TRBV11-2 and TRBJ1-6; the D is unclear. The CDR3 sequence is 14 residues long. The germline V and J ends were trimmed by 2 bases and 9 bases, with 11 bases remaining between them. CDR1 and CDR2 from the germline V gene are SGHAT and FQNNGV. The CDR3 reads CASSLPVVSSPLHF. CDR3 DNA sequence: TGTGCCAGCAGCTTACCGGTAGTATCTTCACCCCTCCACTTT.